This TCR beta chain came from a study of cytomegalovirus exposure and HLA in healthy donors. 13 Jbeta primers and 60 Vbeta primers were used for the PCR. The protocol was immunoSEQ multiplex PCR, while the TCRdb copy is restricted to in-frame clones and leaves out a portion. This sample's clone table lists roughly 80,000 clones. About this clone: Its specificity is not known.

Likely unrecorded immune exposures existed in these nominally healthy donors. Findings and caveats of the study: Later on, a genetic analysis was performed. It linked a missense variant in DCLRE1C with V- and J-gene trimming of TCR beta. Listed as cytomegalovirus-associated were around 160 TCR beta chains. Later work associated roughly 15,000 TCR beta sequences with HLA alleles at 0.05 false discovery rate.

The CDR3 spans 16 residues. Germline V gives CDR1 MDHEN, CDR2 SYDVKM. V was clipped by 7 bases and J by 7 bases; unmatched bases: 13. The gene calls are TRBV28 and TRBJ1-6; 7 bases match TRBD1. Sequencing was performed on PBMCs. The sequence came from a man over 45 in good health and CMV-seronegative. This chain's CDR3 is CASNTPRQGGNSPLHF. CDR3 coding DNA: TGTGCCAGCAACACCCCGCGACAGGGAGGCAATTCACCCCTCCACTTT. The complete variable domain, with remaining parts taken from reference TRBV28 and TRBJ1-6, reads DVKVTQSSRYLVKRTGEKVFLECVQDMDHENMFWYRQDPGLGLRLIYFSYDVKMKEKGDIPEGYSVSREKKERFSLILESASTNQTSMYLCASNTPRQGGNSPLHFGNGTRLTVT.